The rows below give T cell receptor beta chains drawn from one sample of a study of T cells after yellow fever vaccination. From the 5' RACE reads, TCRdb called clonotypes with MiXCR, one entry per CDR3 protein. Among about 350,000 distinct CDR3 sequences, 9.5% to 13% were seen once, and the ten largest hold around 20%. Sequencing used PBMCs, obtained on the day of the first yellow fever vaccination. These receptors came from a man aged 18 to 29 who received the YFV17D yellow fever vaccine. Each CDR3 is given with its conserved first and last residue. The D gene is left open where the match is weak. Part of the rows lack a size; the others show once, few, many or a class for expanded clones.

CDR3 DNA: TGTGCCAGCAGTTTTTCATCTGCGGAGACCCAGTACTTC
CDR3 protein: CASSFSSAETQYF
J gene: TRBJ2-5
D gene: .
clone size: .
V gene: TRBV12-3/TRBV12-4

CDR3 DNA: TGCGCCAGCAGTGAACCAGACGACAGGGGCTCTGAAGCTTTCTTT
CDR3 protein: CASSEPDDRGSEAFF
J gene: TRBJ1-1
D gene: TRBD1
clone size: few
V gene: TRBV10-2

CDR3 DNA: TGCAGCGTTGAATTAGCGGGACCCTACAATGAGCAGTTCTTC
CDR3 protein: CSVELAGPYNEQFF
J gene: TRBJ2-1
D gene: TRBD2
clone size: many
V gene: TRBV29-1

CDR3 DNA: TGCAGTGCTAGCCGATTATATCGGGGGTTGGGGGGCTACACCTTC
CDR3 protein: CSASRLYRGLGGYTF
J gene: TRBJ1-2
D gene: .
clone size: .
V gene: TRBV20-1

CDR3 DNA: TGCGCCAGCACCCTCGGGGGCAGCCATGGCTACACCTTC
CDR3 protein: CASTLGGSHGYTF
J gene: TRBJ1-2
D gene: .
clone size: many
V gene: TRBV5-1

CDR3 DNA: TGCAGTGCTAGAGATTATGGGATCGGGGACACTGAAGCTTTCTTT
CDR3 protein: CSARDYGIGDTEAFF
J gene: TRBJ1-1
D gene: .
clone size: few
V gene: TRBV20-1

CDR3 DNA: TGTGCCAGCAGTTCCCTACAGGGGGCCAATTCACCCCTCCACTTT
CDR3 protein: CASSSLQGANSPLHF
J gene: TRBJ1-6
D gene: TRBD1
clone size: .
V gene: TRBV6-5

CDR3 DNA: TGTGCCACCGGACGGGGGAGCACAGATACGCAGTATTTT
CDR3 protein: CATGRGSTDTQYF
J gene: TRBJ2-3
D gene: .
clone size: many
V gene: TRBV11-2

CDR3 DNA: TGCGCCAGCAGCTCGCAGGGGCTGGTGGCAGATACGCAGTATTTT
CDR3 protein: CASSSQGLVADTQYF
J gene: TRBJ2-3
D gene: .
clone size: .
V gene: TRBV5-1

CDR3 DNA: TGTGCCAGTAACGGAGGAGCTGAAGCTTTCTTT
CDR3 protein: CASNGGAEAFF
J gene: TRBJ1-1
D gene: .
clone size: .
V gene: TRBV19

CDR3 DNA: TGCGCCAGCAGCTTGGTTCAGGGGGCGCAGAACACTGAAGCTTTCTTT
CDR3 protein: CASSLVQGAQNTEAFF
J gene: TRBJ1-1
D gene: TRBD1
clone size: few
V gene: TRBV5-1

CDR3 DNA: TGTGCCAGCAGCACCCGGGACGGGAACACCGGGGAGCTGTTTTTT
CDR3 protein: CASSTRDGNTGELFF
J gene: TRBJ2-2
D gene: .
clone size: few
V gene: TRBV7-2

CDR3 DNA: TGCGCCAGCAGCTTAAGTTCAGGACGCTACGAGCAGTACTTC
CDR3 protein: CASSLSSGRYEQYF
J gene: TRBJ2-7
D gene: .
clone size: few
V gene: TRBV5-1

CDR3 DNA: TGTGCCAGCAGCTTGCCCTCGGGAGGTAACTATGGCTACACCTTC
CDR3 protein: CASSLPSGGNYGYTF
J gene: TRBJ1-2
D gene: .
clone size: .
V gene: TRBV5-6

CDR3 DNA: TGTGCCAGCAGTCCCCACACCCCCGGGACGAAGTACGAGCAGTACTTC
CDR3 protein: CASSPHTPGTKYEQYF
J gene: TRBJ2-7
D gene: .
clone size: few
V gene: TRBV12-3/TRBV12-4

CDR3 DNA: TGTGCCAGCAGTTGGGGTGCCGGGACAATACCCGAGACCCAGTACTTC
CDR3 protein: CASSWGAGTIPETQYF
J gene: TRBJ2-5
D gene: .
clone size: .
V gene: TRBV7-2

CDR3 DNA: TGCGCCAGCAGCCCCCGTCGGACTAGCGAGTTATTCTCCTACGAGCAGTACTTC
CDR3 protein: CASSPRRTSELFSYEQYF
J gene: TRBJ2-7
D gene: TRBD2
clone size: many
V gene: TRBV5-1

CDR3 DNA: TGTGCCAGCAGTTTATTCAGGCCTGAGGGGGCGGAAGCTTTCTTT
CDR3 protein: CASSLFRPEGAEAFF
J gene: TRBJ1-1
D gene: TRBD1
clone size: .
V gene: TRBV27

CDR3 DNA: TGTGCCAGCAGCTCGCGGACGAGGAATCAGCCCCAGCATTTT
CDR3 protein: CASSSRTRNQPQHF
J gene: TRBJ1-5
D gene: .
clone size: .
V gene: TRBV7-8

CDR3 DNA: TGTGCCAGCAGTTTTGGGCAGGGGAACAATCAGCCCCAGCATTTT
CDR3 protein: CASSFGQGNNQPQHF
J gene: TRBJ1-5
D gene: .
clone size: .
V gene: TRBV12-3/TRBV12-4

CDR3 DNA: TGCGCCAGCAGCCAAGGGCTTGCCCCCGGAAACACCATATATTTT
CDR3 protein: CASSQGLAPGNTIYF
J gene: TRBJ1-3
D gene: .
clone size: .
V gene: TRBV4-3

CDR3 DNA: TGCAGTGCTAGTCCCCTCCCCCTGGCCCGGGCGCAAGAGACCCAGTACTTC
CDR3 protein: CSASPLPLARAQETQYF
J gene: TRBJ2-5
D gene: .
clone size: .
V gene: TRBV20-1

CDR3 DNA: TGTGCCAGCAGCTTGGCCGGGGGCGCCCTATATGGCTACACCTTC
CDR3 protein: CASSLAGGALYGYTF
J gene: TRBJ1-2
D gene: .
clone size: few
V gene: TRBV5-5

CDR3 DNA: TGTGCCAGCAGCTTAGGGGCCCTTCATACGCAGTATTTT
CDR3 protein: CASSLGALHTQYF
J gene: TRBJ2-3
D gene: .
clone size: .
V gene: TRBV7-9

CDR3 DNA: TGTGCCAGCAGCCCGCGGACAGGAGCAGAAGCTTTCTTT
CDR3 protein: CASSPRTGAEAFF
J gene: TRBJ1-1
D gene: TRBD1
clone size: few
V gene: TRBV7-2